This T cell receptor (beta chain) was profiled in a study of vaccination effects on CD4 cells after COVID-19. Looking at the study overall: Vaccine administered to participants consisted of two doses of either BNT162b2 or mRNA-1273.

TCRdb keeps only in-frame clones here, not all; method: immunoSEQ multiplex PCR. The sample includes tens of thousands of clones, under 85% seen only once; the top ten take about 32%. CD4+ T cells specific for antigen were expanded with viral peptide pools by the ViraFEST assay before sequencing. Following culture for about 11 days, CD4+ T cells were isolated. Neither prior SARS-CoV-2 infection nor positive nucleocapsid antibodies were present in the vaccine recipients. The researchers cultured some 2.1 million PBMC per well with about 10 IU/ml IL-2 and roughly 10 ug/ml peptides. Both day 3 and day 7 saw half the medium replaced with IL-2 medium. Germline V lookup: CDR1 SQVTM, CDR2 ANQGSEA. The CDR3 covers 11 residues. Trimming took off 5 bases at V and 4 bases at J, with 8 bases between the two ends. As for this clone: As yet, its antigen is unknown.

Study results and caveats: Among infection- and vaccine-induced clones, marked clonal contraction occurred late after vaccination.

Sample: CD4+ T cells from PBMCs cultured with SARS-CoV-2 spike peptides, taken before COVID-19 vaccination. The receptor was derived from a human donor who received a COVID-19 vaccine. V and J are TRBV29-1 and TRBJ1-2; no definite D call. CDR3 protein: CSVLSSYGYTF. DNA of the CDR3: TGCAGCGTTCTCTCCAGCTATGGCTACACCTTC.